This T cell receptor beta chain was identified in a study of blood T cells in healthy people across ages (dated by TCRdb to between 2014 and 2016). Concerning the study at large: Template switching captured roughly one uniquely barcoded TCR beta cDNA molecule per two T cells in model experiments. To avoid experimental bias, donors of different ages were spread randomly across the sequencing lanes. The study analyzed two additional independent replicas of 1 million unique cDNA reads from the same blood draw for two donors, one aged 18 to 29 and one aged 80 or older. Donors were grouped into four age groups: young (average 16 years), middle-aged (over 35), aged (around 56) and long-lived (around 80). Using deep sequencing normalized with unique cDNA molecular identifiers, the study measured how TCR beta repertoire diversity changes with age. Overall study outcomes, separate from this receptor: Estimates of total diversity based on one million sequenced T cells were considered lower bounds and underestimates. As age increased, observed TCR beta diversity per million T cells dropped in a roughly linear way, and a significant reduction was already evident by age roughly 40. The long-lived group showed more naive CD4+ T cells, fewer expanded clones and increased TCR diversity than the aged group, suggesting age selection. Donor CMV infection status was unknown, potentially confounding age-related changes in expanded clonotypes. Bulk unsorted PBMC profiling prevented conclusive comparison of naive and antigen-experienced compartments. The percentage of naive T cells measured by flow cytometry correlated strongly with observed TCR beta diversity.

The cysteine opens and the phenylalanine closes a CDR3 of 14 amino acids. Only the CDR3 DNA is retained, 42 bases long and in frame from the first base. The trim is 5 bases for V and 5 bases for J, with a gap of 13 bases between the germline ends. Reading the germline V gene gives CDR1 SGHTA and CDR2 FQGNSA. This clonotype was seen just once. Its antigen is still unknown. Base qualities are not provided; no much larger clone lies one nucleotide away. Systemically healthy Caucasian individuals from Russia, around 39 in total and aged about 6 to 95 years, were included as donors. Around 10 milliliters of peripheral blood were drawn from each donor into EDTA-treated Vacutainer tubes. Ficoll-Paque density-gradient centrifugation was used to isolate PBMCs, with at least 6.5 million per sample. Trizol reagent was used to extract total RNA from PBMCs, with at least 6 micrograms per sample. The percentages of naive CD45RAhigh/CD27high T cells were determined by flow cytometry on a PBMC aliquot from every donor.

The library came from 5' RACE. TCRdb shows the sequencer as Illumina HiSeq 2500. A second 7 to 11 cycle PCR used a sample-barcoded 5' primer and a J-beta primer mix. Each TCR beta cDNA molecule received a unique molecular identifier from a template-switch 5' adaptor carrying 12 random nucleotides. Each sample yielded at least 3 million CDR3-containing paired-end reads. First-strand cDNA was synthesized from all RNA with the Mint cDNA synthesis kit, primed by a TRBC-specific oligonucleotide. All cDNA was treated with uracil-DNA glycosylase and then went through a first 18-cycle PCR with the universal primers M1SS and BC2_uni_R. Per the source publication's procedure: For normalization, 1 million high-quality reads, each with a distinct molecular identifier, were randomly selected from each sample. Reads sharing molecular identifiers were discarded rather than binned into consensus sequences. CDR3 identification, clonotype clustering and error correction used MiTCR with a Q25 quality threshold and the strictest error-elimination algorithm. A nonparametric unseen species model with Euler transformation was used to estimate lower-bound total TCR beta diversity. Clones were called with MiXCR by TCRdb after fastp trimmed the public reads at Q25, and only in-frame beta chains were retained. Here each entry gathers all rows of one CDR3 protein and keeps the most common genes and DNA. The V and J calls, along with clone size, are taken from TCRdb and not from the paper's own processing. This sample comprises 950,000 to 1,200,000 distinct CDR3 sequences, around two fifths of them detected only once. Jointly, the top ten make up around 14% of the sample.

Recombination linked TRBV7-2 to TRBJ2-1; TRBD2 is perhaps the D gene, given 5 matching bases. Sequenced sample: blood. The origin of this receptor is a man aged 18 to 30 in good health. The CDR3 region reads CASSAGLRDNEQFF. DNA sequence: TGTGCCAGCAGCGCAGGACTTAGAGACAATGAGCAGTTCTTC. The variable domain in full, with residues beyond the CDR3 obtained from the reference TRBV7-2 and TRBJ2-1 genes, is GAGVSQSPSNKVTEKGKDVELRCDPISGHTALYWYRQSLGQGLEFLIYFQGNSAPDKSGLPSDRFSAERTGGSVSTLTIQRTQQEDSAVYLCASSAGLRDNEQFFGPGTRLTVL.